This note documents a single T cell receptor beta chain sequence. The antigen is not known. The sample originates from a study of CD8+ T cells in alopecia areata. Study-level points and caveats: Against the mouse data, patients shared TCRs less clearly, possibly for HLA reasons. The study found higher clonality in lesional than normal scalp, especially in alopecia totalis/universalis.

Per the germline V gene, CDR1 is MNHEY and CDR2 is SMNVEV (reference sequence). Trimming removed 3 bases at V and 2 bases at J, with 11 bases between. The CDR3 has 15 residues. Sequencing templates came from extracted RNA that was reverse transcribed into cDNA. Profiled with immunoSEQ multiplex PCR; TCRdb holds only in-frame clones, not every one. The data contain 110,000 or so clones, roughly 55% of them seen just once; the ten biggest clones take up roughly 25%. Alopecia areata patients provided lesional scalp punch biopsies and peripheral blood, both collected for the study. The chain employs TRBV27 and TRBJ1-5; D might be TRBD1 (5 bases). The sequencing sample was made of NKG2D-low CD8+ T cells sorted from blood. The source of this sequence is a human donor with alopecia areata. The CDR3 sequence: CASSLTSGGNQPQHF. CDR3 DNA sequence: TGTGCCAGCAGTTTGACCTCGGGGGGCAATCAGCCCCAGCATTTT.